This T cell receptor beta chain appears in the sequencing data of a study of blood T cell repertoires in COVID-19. As for the study in general: Sample material is recorded as cDNA or gDNA derived from T cells, B-cell-depleted T cells, or PBMCs.

Germline V gives CDR1 MDHEN, CDR2 SYDVKM. The ends lost 6 bases at V and 6 bases at J; junction bases unmatched: 8. The CDR3 spans 15 residues. Only in-frame clones appear in the TCRdb table, and some are missing; sequencing was by immunoSEQ multiplex PCR. The profile shows fewer than 130,000 clones, 80% to 90% of them singletons. Sequenced sample: peripheral blood. The sequence came from a woman over 75 with acute or convalescent COVID-19. The gene calls are TRBV28 and TRBJ1-2; TRBD1 matches at 12 bases. CDR3 DNA sequence: TGTGCCAGCAGACTCGGGACAGGGGGCATGGATGGCTACACCTTC. This translates into CASRLGTGGMDGYTF.